The present T cell receptor beta chain was sequenced within a study of cytomegalovirus exposure and HLA in healthy donors. The germline V gene encodes CDR1 MNHNY and CDR2 SVGAGI (reference sequence). The CDR3 contains 14 residues. Trimming at V came to 4 bases and at J to 6 bases, leaving 9 bases not matched to a gene. Study findings and constraints: The later analysis indicated that the majority of CMV-associated TCR beta chains appeared HLA-restricted.

Primers included in the PCR were 60 Vbeta and 13 Jbeta primers. Methods used by the authors: Later analysis identified 65 million to 80 million unique TCR beta chains, about 12 million shared. Sequencing used immunoSEQ multiplex PCR; TCRdb keeps in-frame clones, though not all of them. D and trimming come from the DNA, and the V and J calls and clone size come from that table. Of 150,000 to 180,000 clones listed, over 75% were seen once; the top ten hold approximately 5.6%. Comments on this clone: The target antigen is unknown.

The chain links TRBV6-6 to TRBJ2-7, with 7 nucleotides matching TRBD1. Sequenced sample: PBMCs. The TCR originated in a woman in her 40s in good health and CMV-seropositive. CDR3 sequence reads: CASSWGTVGSEQYF. The CDR3 DNA reads TGTGCCAGCAGTTGGGGGACAGTTGGCTCCGAGCAGTACTTC.